One sample yielded the 4 T cell receptor beta chains listed below, sequenced in a study of cytomegalovirus exposure and HLA in healthy donors. The table came from immunoSEQ multiplex PCR; TCRdb's copy has only in-frame clones and leaves some out. The table lists around 200,000 clones, almost 90% of them singletons, with 2.9% in the top ten. Sequenced input: PBMCs. The receptors were gathered from a woman aged 18-29 years in good health and CMV-seronegative.

V is TRBV30 and J is TRBJ1-4; 8 positions agree with TRBD1. The CDR3 sequence is 15 residues long. V shed 2 bases and J 8 bases; nucleotides not matched to a gene: 10. Germline loops: CDR1 GTSNPN, CDR2 SVGIG (reference sequence). As DNA, the CDR3 is TGTGCCTGGAGTTTGCAACAGGGGGTACGGGAAAAACTGTTTTTT. Protein sequence: CAWSLQQGVREKLFF.

The chain recombines TRBV7-6 with TRBJ2-5, with D possibly matching TRBD1 (6 bases). From germline, CDR1 is SGHVS and CDR2 FNYEAQ. Trimming stripped 6 bases from V and 5 bases from J, with 13 bases between. This CDR3 has 13 residues. CDR3 region: CASRAGTRETQYF. The DNA for the CDR3 is TGTGCCAGCAGGGCCGGGACAAGGGAGACCCAGTACTTC.

This clone was seen a handful of times. The V gene is TRBV30, the J gene TRBJ1-2; TRBD1 is a possible D gene (5 bases). The CDR3 is 12 residues long. Trimming stripped 2 bases from V and 5 bases from J, with 9 bases between. Germline-derived CDR1 and CDR2 are GTSNPN and SVGIG (reference sequence). CDR3 sequence reads: CAWSKGWYGYTF. The CDR3 nucleotides read TGTGCCTGGAGTAAGGGGTGGTATGGCTACACCTTC.

V is TRBV11-2 and J is TRBJ2-1, with a weak D call TRBD1 (5 bases). The V end lost 1 base, the J end lost 3 bases, and 22 bases lay between the germline ends. Germline assignment: CDR1 SGHAT and CDR2 FQNNGV. The length of the CDR3 is 19 residues. The CDR3 spells CASSLAPDIQQTNYNEQFF. CDR3 bases: TGTGCCAGCAGCTTAGCGCCGGACATCCAGCAGACCAACTACAATGAGCAGTTCTTC. The variable domain in full, with the rest retrieved from reference TRBV11-2 and TRBJ2-1, is EAGVAQSPRYKIIEKRQSVAFWCNPISGHATLYWYQQILGQGPKLLIQFQNNGVVDDSQLPKDRFSAERLKGVDSTLKIQPAKLEDSAVYLCASSLAPDIQQTNYNEQFFGPGTRLTVL.